This T cell receptor (beta chain) was recovered during a study of OX40 agonist ivuxolimab in advanced cancers. On this clone: Its antigen is not known.

Study findings and constraints: Compared with CD4+, CD8+ T cells on average had more expanded clones.

Sequencing was performed with immunoSEQ multiplex PCR; in TCRdb, only in-frame clones are kept and a portion is missing. The sample lists 30,000 or so clones, nearly 85% occurring once. At baseline, cycle 4 day 1, and cycle 7 day 1, blood was sampled. Material: CD4+ or CD8+ T cells sorted from blood, obtained in a trial of the OX40 agonist ivuxolimab. The receptor was isolated from an adult with an advanced solid tumor such as melanoma, head and neck, liver or kidney cancer.

DNA for the CDR3: TGCAGCGTTTTATTCTTGGGGGCGGTTGGGAATGAGCAGTTCTTC. Translation: CSVLFLGAVGNEQFF. This chain links TRBV29-1 with TRBJ2-1; D is perhaps TRBD1 (6 bases). V lost 5 bases, J lost 7 bases, and 21 bases lay in between. This CDR3 comprises 15 residues. The germline V gene encodes CDR1 SQVTM and CDR2 ANQGSEA.